A selection of T cell receptor beta chains follows, all from one sample in a study of cytomegalovirus exposure and HLA in healthy donors. Sequencing was performed with immunoSEQ multiplex PCR; in TCRdb, only in-frame clones are kept and a portion is missing. The sample has 85,000 to 130,000 clones, roughly 82% seen once. The specimen sequenced was PBMCs. These receptors all stem from a woman between 50 and 59 years old in good health and CMV-seropositive. Each CDR3 is given with its conserved first and last residue. A D gene is named only where the DNA matches it firmly. Size is stated for part of the rows, as once, few or many counts, or as a class when the clone is expanded.

V gene	clone size	D gene	J gene	CDR3 DNA	CDR3 protein
TRBV7-9	few	-	TRBJ1-2	TGTGCCAGCAGCTTAGGTTCAGGGTTCTATGGCTACACCTTC	CASSLGSGFYGYTF
TRBV18	-	TRBD1	TRBJ2-1	TGTGCCAGCTCACGAGATACACGGACAGGTTACTACAATGAGCAGTTCTTC	CASSRDTRTGYYNEQFF
TRBV19	-	TRBD1	TRBJ1-6	TGTGCCAGTAGTATAAGAGGGACAGATCCCTCCTATAATTCACCCCTCCACTTT	CASSIRGTDPSYNSPLHF
TRBV28	-	-	TRBJ1-3	TGTGCCAGCAGGCGGGCGGCGGGCCCCTCTGGAAACACCATATATTTT	CASRRAAGPSGNTIYF
TRBV27	-	TRBD2	TRBJ2-7	TGTGCCAGCAGGGGACTAGCGGGGGGCAGACCCTACGAGCAGTACTTC	CASRGLAGGRPYEQYF
TRBV6-5	-	TRBD1	TRBJ1-2	TGTGCCAGTTCGGACAGGCCTAACTATGGCTACACCTTC	CASSDRPNYGYTF
TRBV5-4	-	-	TRBJ1-2	TGTGCCAGCAGCCGGACCGACGGGGGAGCAAGCGGCTACACCTTC	CASSRTDGGASGYTF
TRBV6-1	few	-	TRBJ1-2	TGTGCCAGCAGTGTATTGGGCAGCCCCTATGGCTACACCTTC	CASSVLGSPYGYTF
TRBV6-1	-	-	TRBJ2-7	TGTGCCAGCAGTGAAGACCGGGGGTTGGCCTACGAGCAGTACTTC	CASSEDRGLAYEQYF
TRBV19	-	-	TRBJ2-7	TGTGCCAGTAGTCCAAACAGGGACTACGAGCAGTACTTC	CASSPNRDYEQYF
TRBV7-3	-	TRBD2	TRBJ2-3	TGTGCCAGCAGCTTTGGACTAGCGGGGGATACGCAGTATTTT	CASSFGLAGDTQYF
TRBV29-1	-	TRBD1	TRBJ2-7	TGCAGCGTTGCAACCGGGACAGGGAGGTACGAGCAGTACTTC	CSVATGTGRYEQYF
TRBV5-1	-	-	TRBJ1-3	TGCGCCAGCAGCTTGGATCCAAATTTAAAAACTTCTGGAAACACCATATATTTT	CASSLDPNLKTSGNTIYF
TRBV7-2	-	-	TRBJ2-3	TGTGCCAGCAGCTCACGACAGGTCTACACAGATACGCAGTATTTT	CASSSRQVYTDTQYF
TRBV11-2	-	-	TRBJ2-5	TGTGCCAGCAGCTCGCTTAGGGGGTACCAAGAGACCCAGTACTTC	CASSSLRGYQETQYF
TRBV6-5	-	TRBD1	TRBJ1-5	TGTGCCAGCAGTTACTCCACGGGACAGAACAATCAGCCCCAGCATTTT	CASSYSTGQNNQPQHF
TRBV7-8	-	-	TRBJ2-2	TGTGCCAGCAGCTTAGTCGTTGTGACAACCGGCACCGGGGAGCTGTTTTTT	CASSLVVVTTGTGELFF
TRBV7-2	-	TRBD2	TRBJ2-2	TGTGCCAGCAGCTTAATGGGACTAGCGGCCGGGGAGCTGTTTTTT	CASSLMGLAAGELFF
TRBV11-2	-	-	TRBJ1-5	TGTGCCAGCAGCTTGGGGGGACAGCCCCAGCATTTT	CASSLGGQPQHF
TRBV5-1	-	-	TRBJ2-3	TGCGCCAGCAGCTTGGTAGCCTTAGGTGTGGATACGCAGTATTTT	CASSLVALGVDTQYF
TRBV6-1	-	TRBD2	TRBJ2-1	TGTGCCAGTCGACTAGCCCCCGGTGGGGGTGAGCAGTTCTTC	CASRLAPGGGEQFF
TRBV7-2	-	-	TRBJ2-5	TGTGCCAGCAATAGAGGATCGGGGGGCTTACAAGAGACCCAGTACTTC	CASNRGSGGLQETQYF
TRBV6-1	-	TRBD2	TRBJ2-1	TGTGCCAGCAGTGAAAACGAAGCGGGGATCTACAATGAGCAGTTCTTC	CASSENEAGIYNEQFF
TRBV6-1	few	TRBD2	TRBJ2-7	TGTGCCAGCGCGGGGGACGGCCTCTCCTACGAGCAGTACTTC	CASAGDGLSYEQYF
TRBV14	-	-	TRBJ1-1	TGTGCCAGCAGCCAAGAGGGGGGGTCAACTGAAGCTTTCTTT	CASSQEGGSTEAFF
TRBV5-6	few	-	TRBJ1-1	TGTGCCAGCAGCTTGGACAGGTTCACTGAAGCTTTCTTT	CASSLDRFTEAFF
TRBV5-1	once	-	TRBJ1-1	TGCGCCAGCAGAGAGGACACCTCGAACACTGAAGCTTTCTTT	CASREDTSNTEAFF
TRBV28	medium-sized	-	TRBJ2-7	TGTGCCAGCAGTTTCCCCAGGACGGGGTTCGGGTACGAGCAGTACTTC	CASSFPRTGFGYEQYF
TRBV10-3	-	-	TRBJ2-1	TGTGCCATCAGCCATACAGAGAATGAGCAGTTCTTC	CAISHTENEQFF
TRBV11-3	once	-	TRBJ2-7	TGTGCCAGCAGCCCGTCGAGGGGGTACGAGCAGTACTTC	CASSPSRGYEQYF
TRBV10-3	few	TRBD1	TRBJ1-3	TGTGCCATCAGTGAGAGGGGACAGGGGAGTCGAAACACCATATATTTT	CAISERGQGSRNTIYF
TRBV14	-	TRBD2	TRBJ2-7	TGTGCCAGCAGCCACGGGGGGGCGAGCGAGCAGTACTTC	CASSHGGASEQYF
TRBV7-8	-	TRBD1	TRBJ1-3	TGTGCCAGCAGCCTCTCCATCACCGGGACAGCCGGAAACACCATATATTTT	CASSLSITGTAGNTIYF
TRBV4-2	-	TRBD2	TRBJ2-3	TGTGCCAGCAGCCTTCAGCGGGGGGGAACAGATACGCAGTATTTT	CASSLQRGGTDTQYF
TRBV6-1	-	-	TRBJ2-3	TGTGCCAGCAGTGAAGCCAACAGGGGGGGCCAGGTGACGCAGTATTTT	CASSEANRGGQVTQYF
TRBV7-9	few	TRBD2	TRBJ2-5	TGTGCCAGCAGCTCCCCGGGAGGTCAAGAGACCCAGTACTTC	CASSSPGGQETQYF
TRBV18	-	TRBD1	TRBJ1-2	TGTGCCAGCTCACCAACGGGACAGGACGTTGGCTACACCTTC	CASSPTGQDVGYTF
TRBV6-5	once	TRBD1	TRBJ2-1	TGTGCCAGCAGTACTGACAGGGAGATTGAGCAGTTCTTC	CASSTDREIEQFF
TRBV5-1	-	-	TRBJ2-3	TGCGCCAGCAGCCTAGCTGCTAGCACAGATACGCAGTATTTT	CASSLAASTDTQYF
TRBV28	-	-	TRBJ1-1	TGTGCCAGCAGCGATTCTACAGGGTGGAACACTGAAGCTTTCTTT	CASSDSTGWNTEAFF
TRBV28	-	TRBD1	TRBJ2-7	TGTGCCAGCAGTCCGGATTGGACAGGGCTAAGGGAGCAGTACTTC	CASSPDWTGLREQYF
TRBV2	-	TRBD1	TRBJ1-6	TGTGCCAGCAGCGAGGGACAGGAGTATTCACCCCTCCACTTT	CASSEGQEYSPLHF
TRBV7-9	-	TRBD1	TRBJ2-5	TGTGCCAGCAGTACAAGCCCGGGACAGGGAATAGGAGAGACCCAGTACTTC	CASSTSPGQGIGETQYF
TRBV30	-	TRBD2	TRBJ2-7	TGTGCCTGGAGTTTCTCTTGGGGGGGCTACGAGCAGTACTTC	CAWSFSWGGYEQYF
TRBV7-9	-	-	TRBJ1-3	TGTGCCAGCAGCTTAGACGGCTCTGGAAACACCATATATTTT	CASSLDGSGNTIYF
TRBV18	-	-	TRBJ1-5	TGTGCCAGCTCACCCAATCAATCCAACAGGGTAGGAGCCCAGCATTTT	CASSPNQSNRVGAQHF
TRBV11-1	-	-	TRBJ2-7	TGTGCCAGCAGCTTAGGGGTAGCCTCATCCTACGAGCAGTACTTC	CASSLGVASSYEQYF
TRBV5-4	-	-	TRBJ2-3	TGTGCCAGCAGCTCGCGCTCCTACACAGATACGCAGTATTTT	CASSSRSYTDTQYF
TRBV4-2	-	TRBD2	TRBJ2-7	TGTGCCAGCAGCCAAAACCTGGGGCTAGCGGGGGGAACGTACTTC	CASSQNLGLAGGTYF
TRBV6-5	-	TRBD1	TRBJ1-2	TGTGCCAGCAGCTGGACAGGGAGCATCTACACCTTC	CASSWTGSIYTF
TRBV6-1	-	-	TRBJ2-3	TGTGCCAGCAGTGAACTTTGGACAGACACAGATACGCAGTATTTT	CASSELWTDTDTQYF
TRBV2	-	TRBD2	TRBJ2-7	TGTGCCAGCAGGGTTACCACGTCCGGGGGGGCCTCCTACGAGCAGTACTTC	CASRVTTSGGASYEQYF
TRBV27	-	TRBD1	TRBJ1-6	TGTGCCAGCAGTACGATTGGGACAGGGACGAATTCACCCCTCCACTTT	CASSTIGTGTNSPLHF
TRBV7-9	-	-	TRBJ1-1	TGTGCCAGCAGCTTAGAGGGGGGGACACCCTCGGCTTTCTTT	CASSLEGGTPSAFF
TRBV7-2	-	-	TRBJ1-4	TGTGCCAGCAGCCCTACTACAGGGCTTGCAACTAATGAAAAACTGTTTTTT	CASSPTTGLATNEKLFF